This T cell receptor (beta chain) comes out of a study of neoadjuvant anti-PD-1 for oral cavity cancer. Background on the study: Patients without progression got a fourth dose around day 43.

The CDR3 sequence is 13 residues long. V lost 3 bases to trimming and J lost 9 bases, with 12 bases between them. The germline V gene has CDR1 SGHTA and CDR2 FQGTGA. Patients had HPV-negative, locally advanced oral cavity squamous cell carcinoma. Six replicates per PBMC sample, mostly from about 500 ng of genomic DNA. Assay: immunoSEQ multiplex PCR; the TCRdb copy retains only in-frame clones and omits some. The sample contains 75,000 to 100,000 clones, roughly 80% of which appear only once. The genes are TRBV7-3 and TRBJ2-1, with TRBD2 as a possible D gene (6 bases). The receptor was derived from a person between 35 and 79 years old with oral cavity squamous cell carcinoma. Sample: PBMCs, taken before nivolumab (anti-PD-1) treatment. CDR3 amino acids: CASSFLSGAEQFF. The CDR3 DNA is TGTGCCAGCAGCTTTCTTAGCGGAGCTGAGCAGTTCTTC.